Listed here are 7 T cell receptor beta chains from one sample, sequenced in a study of blood T cells in healthy people across ages. A second PCR, run for roughly 7 to 12 cycles, used a sample-barcoded 5' primer plus a J-beta primer mix. TCRdb independently ran MiXCR on the 5' RACE reads; one entry per CDR3 protein. The repertoire holds fewer than 800,000 distinct CDR3 sequences, with about a third as singletons. Sequencing was carried out using blood. Every receptor here comes from a woman over 75 in good health.

Details on this clonotype: A much bigger clone sits one base away, suggesting this may be a read error. CDR3 in DNA: TGCGCCAGCAGATCAGGGTCGTCCGGGGAGCTGGTTTTT. The encoded protein is CASRSGSSGELVF. V usage is TRBV5-1 and J usage is TRBJ2-2; D could derive from TRBD1 or TRBD2 (5 bases each). This CDR3 has 13 amino acids. CDR1 and CDR2 (germline): SGHRS, YFSETQ. The full variable domain, completed using reference TRBV5-1 and TRBJ2-2, is KAGVTQTPRYLIKTRGQQVTLSCSPISGHRSVSWYQQTPGQGLQFLFEYFSETQRNKGNFPGRFSGRQFSNSRSEMNVSTLELGDSALYLCASRSGSSGELVFGEGSRLTVL.

Note on this clonotype: This may come from a read error, since a much larger clone is one base off. This rearrangement joins TRBV7-6 to TRBJ2-3; D possibly corresponds to TRBD1 (6 bases). Germline V gene sequence: CDR1 SGHVS, CDR2 FNYEAQ. The CDR3 runs to 15 residues. This CDR3 is CAGSEGVRATDTQYF. The CDR3 region has the DNA TGTGCCGGCAGTGAGGGGGTTAGAGCCACAGATACGCAGTATTTT.

The chain carries TRBV7-8 and TRBJ2-5; no clear D gene. This CDR3 has 19 amino acids. V shed 1 base and J shed 4 bases, with 25 bases lying between them. Germline V lookup: CDR1 SGHVS, CDR2 FQNEAQ. The CDR3, as DNA: TGTGCCAGCAGCTTAGAAGCTTCGCGGCCTATGCCACTTGGAGAGACCCAGTACTTC. It is translated as CASSLEASRPMPLGETQYF.

This clonotype was counted ten times or more. V usage is TRBV20-1 and J usage is TRBJ2-5; unclear D gene. This CDR3 contains 11 residues. Trimming shortened V by 7 bases and J by 2 bases, and 8 bases separated the two germline ends. From germline, CDR1 is DFQATT and CDR2 SNEGSKA (reference sequence). The DNA for the CDR3 is TGCAGTGGGCAGATTCAAGAGACCCAGTACTTC. Translation: CSGQIQETQYF.

This clonotype has ten or more counts. V and J are TRBV15 and TRBJ2-7; no firm D call. Germline V gene sequence: CDR1 LNHNV, CDR2 YYDKDF (reference sequence). This CDR3 comprises 14 residues. V was pared by 1 base and J by 0 bases, with 7 bases between. In DNA, the CDR3 is TGTGCCACCAGCAGAGGGGCTTCCTCCTACGAGCAGTACTTC. Translation: CATSRGASSYEQYF.

This sequence joins TRBV15 and TRBJ1-6; no definite D call. Per germline, CDR1 LNHNV and CDR2 YYDKDF (reference sequence). The CDR3 is made up of 16 amino acids. The germline V and J ends were trimmed by 1 base and 5 bases, with 12 bases remaining between them. As DNA, the CDR3 is TGTGCCACCAGCAGAGTGGCCGGGAGAGATAATTCACCCCTCCACTTT. It specifies CATSRVAGRDNSPLHF.

This clonotype has a handful of counts. V is TRBV7-9 and J is TRBJ2-7, with 11 bases that match TRBD2. CDR1 is SEHNR and CDR2 is FQNEAQ in the germline V gene (reference sequence). This CDR3 spans 17 amino acids. Unmatched junction bases numbered 11, after V lost 5 bases and J lost 2 bases. The CDR3 nucleotides read TGTGCCAGCAGCCACGCCGGGACTAGCGGCCTACCCTACGAGCAGTACTTC. This encodes CASSHAGTSGLPYEQYF.